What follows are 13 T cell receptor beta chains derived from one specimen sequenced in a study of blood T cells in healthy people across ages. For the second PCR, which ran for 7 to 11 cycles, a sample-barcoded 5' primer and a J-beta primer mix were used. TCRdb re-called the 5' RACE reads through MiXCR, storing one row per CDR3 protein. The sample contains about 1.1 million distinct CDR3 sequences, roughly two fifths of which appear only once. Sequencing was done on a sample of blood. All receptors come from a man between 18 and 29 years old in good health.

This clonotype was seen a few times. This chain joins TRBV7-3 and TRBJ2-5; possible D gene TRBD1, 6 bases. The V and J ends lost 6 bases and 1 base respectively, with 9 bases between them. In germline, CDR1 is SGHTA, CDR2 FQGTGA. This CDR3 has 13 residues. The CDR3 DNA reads TGTGCCAGCAGTACAGGGCCCCAAGAGACCCAGTACTTC. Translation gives CASSTGPQETQYF.

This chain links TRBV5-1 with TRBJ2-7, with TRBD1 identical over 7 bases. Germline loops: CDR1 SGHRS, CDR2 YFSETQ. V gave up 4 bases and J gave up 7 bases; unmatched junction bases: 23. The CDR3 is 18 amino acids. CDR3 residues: CASSARPSGGHPYNEQYF. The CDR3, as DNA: TGCGCCAGCAGCGCGCGCCCTTCAGGGGGACATCCCTACAATGAGCAGTACTTC.

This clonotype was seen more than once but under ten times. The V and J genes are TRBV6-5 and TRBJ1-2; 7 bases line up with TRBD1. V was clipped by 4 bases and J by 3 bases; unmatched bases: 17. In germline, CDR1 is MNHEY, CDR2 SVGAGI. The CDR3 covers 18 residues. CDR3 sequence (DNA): TGTGCCAGCAGTTCATCGACAGGGAAGCGCCCTTATTACTATGGCTACACCTTC. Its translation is CASSSSTGKRPYYYGYTF.

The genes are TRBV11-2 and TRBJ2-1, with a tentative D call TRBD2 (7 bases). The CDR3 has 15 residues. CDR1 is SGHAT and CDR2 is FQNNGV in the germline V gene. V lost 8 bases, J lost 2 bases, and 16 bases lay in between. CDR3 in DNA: TGTGCCAGCGGGGGGGGGCAGGCGACCTACAATGAGCAGTTCTTC. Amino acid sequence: CASGGGQATYNEQFF.

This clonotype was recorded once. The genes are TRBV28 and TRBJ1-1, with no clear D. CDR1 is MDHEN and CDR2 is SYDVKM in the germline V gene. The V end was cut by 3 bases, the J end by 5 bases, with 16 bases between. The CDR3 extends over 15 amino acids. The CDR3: CASSFRAWEWTEAFF. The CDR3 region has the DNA TGTGCCAGCAGTTTCCGCGCCTGGGAGTGGACTGAAGCTTTCTTT.

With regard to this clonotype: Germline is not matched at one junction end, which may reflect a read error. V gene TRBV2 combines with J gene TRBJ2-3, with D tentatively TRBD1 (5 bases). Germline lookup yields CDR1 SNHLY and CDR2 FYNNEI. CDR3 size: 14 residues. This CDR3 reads CARSVARATDTQYF. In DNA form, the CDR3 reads TGTGCCAGAAGTGTAGCCAGGGCGACAGATACGCAGTATTTT.

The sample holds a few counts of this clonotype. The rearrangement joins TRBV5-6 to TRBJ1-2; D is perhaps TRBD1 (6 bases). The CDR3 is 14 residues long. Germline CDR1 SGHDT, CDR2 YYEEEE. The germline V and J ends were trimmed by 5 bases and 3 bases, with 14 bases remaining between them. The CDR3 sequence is CASRYRDLDYGYTF. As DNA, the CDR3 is TGTGCCAGCAGGTACAGGGACCTCGACTATGGCTACACCTTC.

The CDR3 region is CAISIGGEGQPQHF. The CDR3 coding sequence is TGTGCCATCTCGATAGGGGGCGAAGGGCAGCCCCAGCATTTT. This chain connects TRBV10-3 to TRBJ1-5; 7 bases match TRBD1. V trimming: 8 bases; J trimming: 7 bases; junction bases outside the gene matches: 11. Germline V gene sequence: CDR1 ENHRY, CDR2 SYGVKD. This CDR3 region has 14 residues.

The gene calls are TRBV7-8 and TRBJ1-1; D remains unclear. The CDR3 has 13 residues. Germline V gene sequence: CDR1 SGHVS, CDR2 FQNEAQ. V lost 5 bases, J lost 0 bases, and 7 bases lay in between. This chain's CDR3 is CASSRQMNTEAFF. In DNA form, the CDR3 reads TGTGCCAGCAGCCGGCAGATGAACACTGAAGCTTTCTTT. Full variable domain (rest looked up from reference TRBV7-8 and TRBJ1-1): GAGVSQSPRYKVAKRGQDVALRCDPISGHVSLFWYQQALGQGPEFLTYFQNEAQLDKSGLPSDRFFAERPEGSVSTLKIQRTQQEDSAVYLCASSRQMNTEAFFGQGTRLTVV.

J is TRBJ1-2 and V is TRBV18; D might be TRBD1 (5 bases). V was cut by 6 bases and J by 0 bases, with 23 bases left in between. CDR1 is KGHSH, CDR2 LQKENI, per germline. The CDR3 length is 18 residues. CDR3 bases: TGTGCCAGCTCCGGGACTGCCGGCCGGGGGACCTCTAACTATGGCTACACCTTC. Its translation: CASSGTAGRGTSNYGYTF.

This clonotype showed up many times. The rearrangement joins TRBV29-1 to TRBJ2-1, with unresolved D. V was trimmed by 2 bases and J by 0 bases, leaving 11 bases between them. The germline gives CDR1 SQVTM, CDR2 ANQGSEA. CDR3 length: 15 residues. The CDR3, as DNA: TGCAGCGTTGAAATTTGGGATAGCTCCTACAATGAGCAGTTCTTC. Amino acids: CSVEIWDSSYNEQFF.

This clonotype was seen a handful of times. Here the CDR3 reads CSARDDSEGGYTF. The DNA for the CDR3 is TGCAGTGCTAGAGATGATTCCGAGGGTGGCTACACCTTC. The chain has TRBV20-1 and TRBJ1-2; D call uncertain. The CDR3 loop spans 13 amino acids. V was shortened by 0 bases and J by 7 bases, with 12 bases between the two germline ends. Germline V CDR1 and CDR2: DFQATT, SNEGSKA (reference sequence).

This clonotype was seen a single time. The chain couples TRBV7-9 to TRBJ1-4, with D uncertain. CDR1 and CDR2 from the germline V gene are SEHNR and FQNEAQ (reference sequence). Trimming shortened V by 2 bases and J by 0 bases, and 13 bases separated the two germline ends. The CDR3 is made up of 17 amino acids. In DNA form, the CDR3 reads TGTGCCAGCAGCTTATTTGGCAGAAGATCAACTAATGAAAAACTGTTTTTT. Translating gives CASSLFGRRSTNEKLFF.